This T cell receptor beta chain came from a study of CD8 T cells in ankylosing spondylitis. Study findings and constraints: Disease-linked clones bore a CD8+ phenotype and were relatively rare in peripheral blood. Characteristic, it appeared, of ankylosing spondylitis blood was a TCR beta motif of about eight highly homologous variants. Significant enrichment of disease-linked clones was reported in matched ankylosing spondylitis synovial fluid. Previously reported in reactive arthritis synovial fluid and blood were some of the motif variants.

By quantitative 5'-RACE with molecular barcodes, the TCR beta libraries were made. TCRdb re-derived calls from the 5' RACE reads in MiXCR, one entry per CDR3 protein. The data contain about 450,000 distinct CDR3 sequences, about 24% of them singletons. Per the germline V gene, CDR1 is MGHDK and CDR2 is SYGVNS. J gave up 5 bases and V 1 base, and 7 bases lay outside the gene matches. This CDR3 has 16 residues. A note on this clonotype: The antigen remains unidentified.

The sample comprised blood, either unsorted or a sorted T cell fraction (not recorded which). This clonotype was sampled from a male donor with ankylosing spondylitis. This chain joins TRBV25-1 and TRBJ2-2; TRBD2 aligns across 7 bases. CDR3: CASSEWGGIQTGELFF. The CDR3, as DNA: TGTGCCAGCAGTGAATGGGGGGGGATCCAAACCGGGGAGCTGTTTTTT.